This TCR beta chain was profiled in a study of T-cell reconstitution after alpha-beta-depleted transplantation in children. Study-level results: Counts and diversity of T cells one year after transplant came mostly from newly produced T cells. Several hundred graft clones that had expanded were reportedly the source of alpha-beta T cells about two months after transplant. The origin of high day-60 TCRbeta diversity in some patients lay in surviving recipient T cells and thymic progenitors.

A word on this clonotype: No antigen is known for it.

Germline trimming cut 6 bases from V and 6 bases from J; bases unmatched to any gene: 9. The CDR3 is made up of 15 amino acids. Germline V gene sequence: CDR1 MNHNS, CDR2 SASEGT. Unique molecular identifiers were incorporated into the prepared TCRbeta library. Each CDR3 protein gets one entry after TCRdb re-called the PCR reads with MiXCR. The data hold approximately 520,000 distinct CDR3 sequences, with about an eighth observed a single time. Sequenced here: PBMCs, mostly from graft donor cells, sampled 180 days after TCRalphabeta/CD19-depleted stem cell transplant. The receptor comes from a female patient aged 2-15 years who had a stem cell transplant for aplastic anemia, so the T cells may come from the graft donor. V and J are TRBV6-1 and TRBJ2-2; TRBD1 aligns across 8 bases. CDR3 sequence: CASRDSTGVPGELFF. The CDR3 DNA is TGTGCCAGCAGGGATTCGACAGGGGTGCCCGGGGAGCTGTTTTTT.